These 12 T cell receptor beta chains were sequenced from one sample in a study of blood T cell repertoires in COVID-19. Using immunoSEQ multiplex PCR, the repertoire was profiled, and TCRdb retains in-frame clones only, with some absent. Of 250,000 to 350,000 clones listed, 89% are singletons. The sample taken for sequencing was peripheral blood. The receptors were gathered from a woman aged 60-75 years with acute or convalescent COVID-19.

The genes are TRBV4-2 and TRBJ2-3, with 8 bases identical to TRBD2. Germline CDR1 LGHNA, CDR2 YNFKEQ. The CDR3 sequence is 18 residues long. The junction had 11 bases not matched to a gene; V was cut back by 0 bases and J by 3 bases. Here the CDR3 DNA reads TGTGCCAGCAGCCAAGATCTGAGAGGGCGGGGGGAAACAGATACGCAGTATTTT. Amino acids: CASSQDLRGRGETDTQYF.

The chain combines TRBV5-5 with TRBJ1-6, with 7 bases that match TRBD1. This CDR3 comprises 15 residues. Trimming removed 0 bases from V and 9 bases from J; junction bases left unmatched: 6. CDR1 and CDR2 from the germline V gene are SGHKS and YYEKEE (reference sequence). In DNA form, the CDR3 reads TGTGCCAGCAGCTTGGAGGCCAGGGGGAGTTCACCCCTCCACTTT. Protein sequence: CASSLEARGSSPLHF.

This clone appeared a single time. This chain joins TRBV9 and TRBJ1-3; D is unclear. The germline V gene encodes CDR1 SGDLS and CDR2 YYNGEE. Trimming removed 4 bases at V and 2 bases at J, with 19 bases between. This CDR3 has 17 amino acids. CDR3 protein: CASSSPAGDQTGNTIYF. CDR3 DNA: TGTGCCAGCAGCTCTCCGGCCGGGGATCAGACTGGAAACACCATATATTTT.

The rearrangement uses TRBV27 and TRBJ1-1; no clear D gene. Germline V gene sequence: CDR1 MNHEY, CDR2 SMNVEV (reference sequence). The V end lost 8 bases, the J end lost 11 bases, and 15 bases lay between the germline ends. CDR3 size: 11 residues. CDR3 loop: CASGPPRTAFF. DNA for the CDR3: TGTGCCAGCGGCCCCCCCCGAACCGCTTTCTTT.

This rearrangement joins TRBV7-3 to TRBJ2-4, with D perhaps TRBD1 (5 bases). Germline lookup yields CDR1 SGHTA and CDR2 FQGTGA. Between the trimmed V and J ends, which lost 5 bases and 0 bases, there was a span of 17 bases. The CDR3 has 17 amino acids. The DNA for the CDR3 is TGTGCCAGCAGCCAAAAGACAGTTGCCGTAGCCAAAAACATTCAGTACTTC. It is translated as CASSQKTVAVAKNIQYF.

This clone was seen only a few times. This chain uses TRBV3-1 (or the pseudogene TRBV3-2) with TRBJ2-7, with 7 positions matching TRBD2. The trim removed 1 base at V and 3 bases at J, leaving 6 bases unmatched. Germline assignment: CDR1 LGHDT and CDR2 YNNKEL (reference sequence). This CDR3 region has 15 residues. The CDR3 DNA sequence: TGTGCCAGCAGCCAAGGGCTAGCGGTCCACTACGAGCAGTACTTC. Protein sequence: CASSQGLAVHYEQYF.

J is TRBJ1-2 and V is TRBV7-9; possible D gene TRBD1, 6 bases. Germline values: CDR1 SEHNR, CDR2 FQNEAQ (reference sequence). The CDR3 covers 15 residues. The V end lost 1 base, the J end lost 2 bases, and 11 bases lay between the germline ends. CDR3 in DNA: TGTGCCAGCAGCTTAGTTTTAGGACAGAACTATGGCTACACCTTC. This gives the protein CASSLVLGQNYGYTF.

The sample holds one count of this clone. The chain couples TRBV5-1 to TRBJ2-2; 8 nucleotides line up with TRBD2. V was pared by 4 bases and J by 3 bases, with 8 bases of the junction left unmatched. Germline V gives CDR1 SGHRS, CDR2 YFSETQ. The CDR3 has 16 amino acids. CDR3 residues: CASSILAGYDTGELFF. The CDR3 DNA reads as TGCGCCAGCAGCATCTTAGCGGGGTACGACACCGGGGAGCTGTTTTTT.

DNA for the CDR3: TGCGCCAGCAGCTTACGCGGGAGACATGAGCAGTTCTTC. Protein sequence: CASSLRGRHEQFF. The J gene is TRBJ2-1, the V gene TRBV5-1, with 7 bases that match TRBD2. CDR1 and CDR2 (germline): SGHRS, YFSETQ. V lost 2 bases, J lost 8 bases, and 4 bases stayed unmatched. CDR3 size: 13 residues.

This clone was counted only a few times. The chain couples TRBV4-2 to TRBJ1-4, with 12 bases aligning to TRBD1. Germline CDR1 is LGHNA and CDR2 is YNFKEQ. V was pared by 5 bases and J by 10 bases, with 5 bases of the junction left unmatched. The length of the CDR3 is 14 residues. The CDR3 sequence: CASSSGTGGRKLFF. CDR3 sequence (DNA): TGTGCCAGCAGCTCCGGGACAGGGGGCAGAAAACTGTTTTTT.

The V call is TRBV5-1, the J call TRBJ2-5; 8 bases match TRBD2. With 1 base clipped from V and 5 bases from J, the junction kept 4 bases outside the gene matches. Germline lookup yields CDR1 SGHRS and CDR2 YFSETQ. This CDR3 comprises 14 residues. The chain's CDR3 is CASSLSGGGETQYF. Here the CDR3 DNA reads TGCGCCAGCAGCTTGAGCGGGGGTGGGGAGACCCAGTACTTC.

This rearrangement joins TRBV27 to TRBJ1-1; 7 bases map to TRBD1. The ends lost 5 bases at V and 9 bases at J; junction bases unmatched: 12. Germline CDR1 reads MNHEY; CDR2 reads SMNVEV (reference sequence). There are 14 residues in the CDR3. CDR3 sequence reads: CASSPPGVQGQAFF. Here the CDR3 DNA reads TGTGCCAGCAGTCCCCCAGGGGTACAGGGGCAAGCTTTCTTT.